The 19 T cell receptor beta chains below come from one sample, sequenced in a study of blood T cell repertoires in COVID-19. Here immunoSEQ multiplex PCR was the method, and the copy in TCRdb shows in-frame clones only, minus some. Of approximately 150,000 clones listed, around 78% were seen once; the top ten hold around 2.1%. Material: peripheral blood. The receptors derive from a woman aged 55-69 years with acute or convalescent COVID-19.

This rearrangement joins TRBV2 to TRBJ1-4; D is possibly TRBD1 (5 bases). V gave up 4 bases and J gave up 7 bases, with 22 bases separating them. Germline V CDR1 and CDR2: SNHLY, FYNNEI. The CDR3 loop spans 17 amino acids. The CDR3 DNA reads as TGTGCCAGCAGTGGGGGACGCGGGGCCCGGGGCGGTGAAAAACTGTTTTTT. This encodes CASSGGRGARGGEKLFF.

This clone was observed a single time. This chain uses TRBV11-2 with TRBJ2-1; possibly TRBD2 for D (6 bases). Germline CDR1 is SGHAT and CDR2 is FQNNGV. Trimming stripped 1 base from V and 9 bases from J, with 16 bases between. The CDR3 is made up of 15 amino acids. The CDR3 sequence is CASSLGRLGIGEQFF. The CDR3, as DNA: TGTGCCAGCAGCTTAGGCAGACTAGGGATAGGTGAGCAGTTCTTC.

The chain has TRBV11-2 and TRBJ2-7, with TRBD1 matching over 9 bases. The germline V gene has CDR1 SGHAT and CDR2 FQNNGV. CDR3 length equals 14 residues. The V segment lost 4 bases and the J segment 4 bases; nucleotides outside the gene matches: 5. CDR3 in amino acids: CASSSGTGLYEQYF. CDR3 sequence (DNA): TGTGCCAGCAGCTCCGGGACAGGGTTGTACGAGCAGTACTTC.

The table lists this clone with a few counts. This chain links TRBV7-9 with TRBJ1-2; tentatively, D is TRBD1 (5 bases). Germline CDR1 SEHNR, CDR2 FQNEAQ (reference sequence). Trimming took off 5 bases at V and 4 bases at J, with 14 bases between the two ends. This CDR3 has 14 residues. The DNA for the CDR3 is TGTGCCAGCAGCCCGCCCTCGGACACCTATGGCTACACCTTC. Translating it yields CASSPPSDTYGYTF.

CDR3 in DNA: TGTGCCAGCAGTTTCAGGGGAGGGGAGCTGTTTTTT. Encoded protein: CASSFRGGELFF. The J gene is TRBJ2-2, the V gene TRBV27; TRBD1 is a possible D gene (6 bases). V lost 3 bases and J lost 8, with 7 bases in between. The CDR3 is made up of 12 amino acids. The germline V gene has CDR1 MNHEY and CDR2 SMNVEV (reference sequence).

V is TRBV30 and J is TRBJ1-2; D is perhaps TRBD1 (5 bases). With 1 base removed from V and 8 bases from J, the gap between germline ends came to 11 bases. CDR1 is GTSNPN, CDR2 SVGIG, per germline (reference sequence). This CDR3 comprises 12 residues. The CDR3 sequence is CAWSAGQGGYTF. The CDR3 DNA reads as TGTGCCTGGAGTGCAGGGCAGGGAGGCTACACCTTC.

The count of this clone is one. The CDR3 DNA reads as TGTGCCAGCTCAAGCCGGGAGATCGTTTCCTACGAGCAGTACTTC. It is translated as CASSSREIVSYEQYF. The chain links TRBV18 to TRBJ2-7; perhaps TRBD2 as D (6 bases). The CDR3 runs to 15 residues. Germline CDR1 reads KGHSH; CDR2 reads LQKENI. V was trimmed by 5 bases and J by 1 base, leaving 15 bases between them.

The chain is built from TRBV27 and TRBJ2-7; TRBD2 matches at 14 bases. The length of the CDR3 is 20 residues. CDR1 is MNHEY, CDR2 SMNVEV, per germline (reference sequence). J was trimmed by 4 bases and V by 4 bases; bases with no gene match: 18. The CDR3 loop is CASSSVRRTGRLAGGYEQYF. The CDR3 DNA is TGTGCCAGCAGTTCCGTGCGTCGGACAGGGAGACTAGCGGGAGGGTACGAGCAGTACTTC.

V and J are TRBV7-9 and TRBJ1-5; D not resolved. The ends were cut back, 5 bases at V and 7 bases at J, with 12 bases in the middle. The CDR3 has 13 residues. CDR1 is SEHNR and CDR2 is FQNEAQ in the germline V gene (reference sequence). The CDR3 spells CASSPVSGQPQHF. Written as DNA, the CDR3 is TGTGCCAGCAGCCCCGTAAGCGGCCAGCCCCAGCATTTT.

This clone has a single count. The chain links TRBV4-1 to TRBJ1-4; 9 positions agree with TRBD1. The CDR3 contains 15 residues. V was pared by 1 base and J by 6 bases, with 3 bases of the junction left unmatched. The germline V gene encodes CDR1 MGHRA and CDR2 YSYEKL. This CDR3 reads CASSQVRQGDEKLFF. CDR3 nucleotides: TGCGCCAGCAGCCAAGTTCGACAGGGGGATGAAAAACTGTTTTTT.

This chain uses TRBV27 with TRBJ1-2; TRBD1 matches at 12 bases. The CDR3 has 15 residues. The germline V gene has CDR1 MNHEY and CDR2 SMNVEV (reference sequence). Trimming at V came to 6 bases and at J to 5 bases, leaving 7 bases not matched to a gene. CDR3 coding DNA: TGTGCCAGCAGGACCGCGGGACAGGGGGCATATGGCTACACCTTC. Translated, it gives CASRTAGQGAYGYTF.

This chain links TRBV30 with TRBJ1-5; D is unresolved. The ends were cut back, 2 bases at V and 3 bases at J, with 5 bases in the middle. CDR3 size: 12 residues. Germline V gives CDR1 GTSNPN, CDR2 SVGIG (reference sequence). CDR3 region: CAWSTYNQPQHF. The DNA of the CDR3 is TGTGCCTGGAGTACATACAATCAGCCCCAGCATTTT. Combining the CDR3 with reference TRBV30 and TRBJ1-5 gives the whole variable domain SQTIHQWPATLVQPVGSPLSLECTVEGTSNPNLYWYRQAAGRGLQLLFYSVGIGQISSEVPQNLSASRPQDRQFILSSKKLLLSDSGFYLCAWSTYNQPQHFGDGTRLSIL.

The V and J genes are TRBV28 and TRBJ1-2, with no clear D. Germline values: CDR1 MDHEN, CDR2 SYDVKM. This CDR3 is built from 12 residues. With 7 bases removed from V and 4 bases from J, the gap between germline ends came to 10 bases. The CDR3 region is CASISLGYGYTF. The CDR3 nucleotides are TGTGCCAGCATAAGTCTCGGCTATGGCTACACCTTC.

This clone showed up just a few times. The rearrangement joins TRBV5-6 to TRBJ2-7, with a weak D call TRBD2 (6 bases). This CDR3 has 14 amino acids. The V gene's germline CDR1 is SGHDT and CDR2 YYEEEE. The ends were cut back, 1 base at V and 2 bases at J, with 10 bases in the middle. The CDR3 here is CASSLFGSTYEQYF. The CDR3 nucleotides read TGTGCCAGCAGCTTGTTCGGGAGCACCTACGAGCAGTACTTC.

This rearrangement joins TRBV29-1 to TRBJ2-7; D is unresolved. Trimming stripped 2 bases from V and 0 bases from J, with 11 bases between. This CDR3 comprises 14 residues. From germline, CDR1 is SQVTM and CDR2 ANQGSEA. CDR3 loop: CSVELQVSSYEQYF. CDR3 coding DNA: TGCAGCGTTGAATTGCAGGTCAGCTCCTACGAGCAGTACTTC.

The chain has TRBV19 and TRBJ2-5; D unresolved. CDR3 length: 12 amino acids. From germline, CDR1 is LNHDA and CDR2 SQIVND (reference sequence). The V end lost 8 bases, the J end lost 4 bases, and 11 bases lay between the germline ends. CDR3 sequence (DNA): TGTGCCAGTGGGCCTACGGCAGAGACCCAGTACTTC. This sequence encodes CASGPTAETQYF.

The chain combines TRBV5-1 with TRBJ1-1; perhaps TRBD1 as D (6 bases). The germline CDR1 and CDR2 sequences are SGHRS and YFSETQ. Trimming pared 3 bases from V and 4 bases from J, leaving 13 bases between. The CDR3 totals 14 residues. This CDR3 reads CASSSGATSTEAFF. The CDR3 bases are TGCGCCAGCAGCTCAGGGGCGACCTCCACTGAAGCTTTCTTT.

CDR3 bases: TGTGCCAGCAGCTTCGGGACAGCGGCAGGCACTGAAGCTTTCTTT. Its protein is CASSFGTAAGTEAFF. The chain uses TRBV7-8 and TRBJ1-1; 7 nucleotides line up with TRBD1. V gave up 3 bases and J gave up 4 bases; unmatched junction bases: 8. Germline CDR1 is SGHVS and CDR2 is FQNEAQ. The CDR3 length is 15 residues.

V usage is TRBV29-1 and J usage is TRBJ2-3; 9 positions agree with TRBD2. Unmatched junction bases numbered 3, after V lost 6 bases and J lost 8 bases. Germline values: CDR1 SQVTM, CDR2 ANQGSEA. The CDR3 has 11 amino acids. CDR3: CSVDSGGTQYF. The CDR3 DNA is TGCAGCGTCGATAGCGGGGGTACGCAGTATTTT.